This entry lists 29 T cell receptor beta chains sequenced from one sample in a study of blood T cell repertoires in COVID-19. The assay was immunoSEQ multiplex PCR, and TCRdb's table has in-frame clones only and misses some. The table records about 380,000 clones, 70% to 90% of them present only once. Sequenced input: peripheral blood. These receptors were obtained from a man aged 35-49 years with acute or convalescent COVID-19.

J is TRBJ1-6 and V is TRBV19; unclear D gene. This CDR3 has 15 amino acids. Trimming pared 6 bases from V and 4 bases from J, leaving 13 bases between. Germline lookup yields CDR1 LNHDA and CDR2 SQIVND (reference sequence). The CDR3 spells CASRFQVQYNSPLHF. The CDR3 DNA sequence: TGTGCCAGTAGGTTCCAGGTCCAGTATAATTCACCCCTCCACTTT.

The chain recombines TRBV2 with TRBJ2-5; 10 positions agree with TRBD1. The ends lost 6 bases at V and 5 bases at J; junction bases unmatched: 6. CDR3 size: 14 residues. Germline V gene lookup returns CDR1 SNHLY and CDR2 FYNNEI. CDR3 bases: TGTGCCAGCAGGAGGGACAGGGGAAGCGAGACCCAGTACTTC. Protein: CASRRDRGSETQYF.

In DNA form, the CDR3 reads TGTGCCAGCAGTCGGGCAGCGGGTGCTCGCGAGACCCAGTACTTC. Its protein is CASSRAAGARETQYF. The chain joins TRBV27 to TRBJ2-5; possibly TRBD2 for D (6 bases). Looked up from germline, CDR1 is MNHEY and CDR2 is SMNVEV (reference sequence). This CDR3 is built from 15 residues. Trimming left V 5 bases short and J 5 bases short, with 18 bases between.

The gene calls are TRBV7-9 and TRBJ1-1; TRBD1 aligns across 9 bases. Germline CDR1 and CDR2: SEHNR and FQNEAQ (reference sequence). CDR3 size: 15 residues. V trimming: 8 bases; J trimming: 4 bases; junction bases outside the gene matches: 11. The CDR3 nucleotides are TGTGCCAGCTTCAATTACAGGGGGCTGGGCACTGAAGCTTTCTTT. Translating gives CASFNYRGLGTEAFF.

The chain has TRBV12-3 or TRBV12-4 and TRBJ1-1; D is undetermined. The CDR3 is 13 residues long. Trimming left V 1 base short and J 1 base short, with 4 bases between. The CDR3 nucleotides read TGTGCCAGCAGTTTAGTTCAGAACACTGAAGCTTTCTTT. Its protein product is CASSLVQNTEAFF.

This rearrangement joins TRBV28 to TRBJ2-4; no firm D call. Germline assignment: CDR1 MDHEN and CDR2 SYDVKM. The CDR3 has 14 residues. V was cut by 4 bases and J by 0 bases, with 7 bases left in between. This chain's CDR3 is CASSSTVAKNIQYF. The CDR3 DNA is TGTGCCAGCAGTTCTACAGTAGCCAAAAACATTCAGTACTTC.

The chain carries TRBV6-6 and TRBJ1-4; 9 nucleotides align to TRBD1. V trimming: 4 bases; J trimming: 7 bases; junction bases outside the gene matches: 7. Germline values: CDR1 MNHNY, CDR2 SVGAGI (reference sequence). This CDR3 has 15 residues. The CDR3 DNA is TGTGCCAGCAGTTCAAAAGGACAGGGGACTGAAAAACTGTTTTTT. This sequence encodes CASSSKGQGTEKLFF.

The CDR3 sequence: CASSFLGRARSEQFF. The CDR3 DNA follows: TGTGCCAGCAGTTTTCTGGGCAGGGCAAGATCTGAGCAGTTCTTC. The V gene is TRBV27, the J gene TRBJ2-1; TRBD1 might be the D (5 bases). The CDR3 length is 15 residues. Trimming took off 3 bases at V and 9 bases at J, with 18 bases between the two ends. CDR1 and CDR2 from the germline V gene are MNHEY and SMNVEV (reference sequence).

The V call is TRBV19, the J call TRBJ1-1; 7 nucleotides match TRBD1. J was trimmed by 3 bases and V by 8 bases; bases with no gene match: 6. The CDR3 is made up of 13 amino acids. Germline CDR1 and CDR2: LNHDA and SQIVND (reference sequence). The CDR3 reads CASQTGTDTEAFF. CDR3 nucleotides: TGTGCCAGTCAGACAGGGACCGACACTGAAGCTTTCTTT. The complete variable domain, with remaining parts taken from reference TRBV19 and TRBJ1-1, reads DGGITQSPKYLFRKEGQNVTLSCEQNLNHDAMYWYRQDPGQGLRLIYYSQIVNDFQKGDIAEGYSVSREKKESFPLTVTSAQKNPTAFYLCASQTGTDTEAFFGQGTRLTVV.

The rearrangement uses TRBV27 and TRBJ2-7; D is uncertain. This CDR3 spans 14 amino acids. CDR1 MNHEY and CDR2 SMNVEV come from the germline V gene (reference sequence). The V end lost 3 bases, the J end lost 2 bases, and 11 bases lay between the germline ends. The CDR3 DNA is TGTGCCAGCAGTTTGGGCACGAGACCCTACGAGCAGTACTTC. It translates to CASSLGTRPYEQYF.

This chain links TRBV10-3 with TRBJ1-4; a possible D gene is TRBD1 (5 bases). This CDR3 is built from 13 residues. Trimming left V 7 bases short and J 7 bases short, with 13 bases between. Germline V gives CDR1 ENHRY, CDR2 SYGVKD. CDR3 sequence reads: CAITGGRGEKLFF. CDR3 nucleotides: TGTGCCATCACGGGGGGTAGGGGTGAAAAACTGTTTTTT.

The chain has TRBV19 and TRBJ1-6, with TRBD1 matching 10 bases. The CDR3 length is 15 residues. Trimming at V came to 6 bases and at J to 7 bases, leaving 6 bases not matched to a gene. Germline CDR1 LNHDA, CDR2 SQIVND (reference sequence). CDR3 loop: CASSLGDRGNSPLHF. Written as DNA, the CDR3 is TGTGCCAGTAGCCTCGGGGACAGGGGCAATTCACCCCTCCACTTT.

The table lists this clone with a count of one. The chain uses TRBV4-1 and TRBJ2-7, with TRBD2 matching 9 bases. The CDR3 extends over 15 amino acids. With 4 bases clipped from V and 1 base from J, the junction kept 5 bases outside the gene matches. Germline V CDR1 and CDR2: MGHRA, YSYEKL. CDR3 in DNA: TGCGCCAGCAGCCCGCCGACTAGCGGATCCTACGAGCAGTACTTC. It yields the protein CASSPPTSGSYEQYF.

This clone was detected a few times. The CDR3 sequence is CASSIRTGMNTEAFF. CDR3 sequence (DNA): TGTGCCAGCAGTATAAGGACTGGGATGAACACTGAAGCTTTCTTT. V is TRBV27 and J is TRBJ1-1; D gene unclear. Trimming took 5 bases from V and 0 from J, leaving 13 bases between them. Germline V gene lookup returns CDR1 MNHEY and CDR2 SMNVEV (reference sequence). The CDR3 covers 15 residues.

This sequence joins TRBV4-2 and TRBJ2-1; D possibly corresponds to TRBD2 (6 bases). This CDR3 spans 17 amino acids. V lost 1 base to trimming and J lost 3 bases, with 16 bases between them. The germline V gene has CDR1 LGHNA and CDR2 YNFKEQ. CDR3 protein: CASSQGPSGGNYNEQFF. CDR3 nucleotides: TGTGCCAGCAGCCAAGGGCCTTCGGGCGGGAACTACAATGAGCAGTTCTTC.

This chain joins TRBV27 and TRBJ2-1; 12 nucleotides agree with TRBD2. V trimming: 3 bases; J trimming: 7 bases; junction bases outside the gene matches: 10. Germline lookup yields CDR1 MNHEY and CDR2 SMNVEV (reference sequence). CDR3 size: 17 residues. The CDR3 DNA sequence: TGTGCCAGCAGTTTTAGGTTGCTAGCGGGGGGGCTTAATGAGCAGTTCTTC. This sequence encodes CASSFRLLAGGLNEQFF.

Here the CDR3 DNA reads TGTGCCAGTGGGGGGGTCGAAATGAACACTGAAGCTTTCTTT. Residues: CASGGVEMNTEAFF. The rearrangement joins TRBV19 to TRBJ1-1; D might be TRBD1 (5 bases). The CDR3 loop spans 14 amino acids. V lost 8 bases, J lost 0 bases, and 13 bases lay in between. Germline lookup yields CDR1 LNHDA and CDR2 SQIVND (reference sequence). The whole variable domain, remainder taken from reference TRBV19 and TRBJ1-1, is DGGITQSPKYLFRKEGQNVTLSCEQNLNHDAMYWYRQDPGQGLRLIYYSQIVNDFQKGDIAEGYSVSREKKESFPLTVTSAQKNPTAFYLCASGGVEMNTEAFFGQGTRLTVV.

V and J are TRBV5-6 and TRBJ2-7, with D perhaps TRBD2 (5 bases). The CDR3 has 15 amino acids. Germline V gives CDR1 SGHDT, CDR2 YYEEEE. Trimming shortened V by 0 bases and J by 2 bases, and 12 bases separated the two germline ends. CDR3 coding DNA: TGTGCCAGCAGCTTGGTGCCGGGGTTGGCCTACGAGCAGTACTTC. Amino acid sequence: CASSLVPGLAYEQYF.

The chain carries TRBV6-2 or TRBV6-3 and TRBJ2-2; D is perhaps TRBD1 (7 bases). V shed 1 base and J shed 8 bases, with 11 bases lying between them. CDR1 is MNHEY, CDR2 SVGEGT, per germline. The CDR3 spans 14 residues. The CDR3 protein is CASSYLGGQGELFF. Here the CDR3 DNA reads TGTGCCAGCAGTTACTTGGGGGGACAGGGGGAGCTGTTTTTT.

The gene calls are TRBV28 and TRBJ2-3; D is unresolved. The CDR3 covers 18 residues. Germline CDR1 and CDR2: MDHEN and SYDVKM. The germline V and J ends were trimmed by 3 bases and 0 bases, with 19 bases remaining between them. The CDR3 sequence: CASSFDSFGKTSTDTQYF. The CDR3 nucleotides read TGTGCCAGCAGTTTTGACTCCTTCGGCAAGACGAGCACAGATACGCAGTATTTT.

The rearrangement uses TRBV27 and TRBJ2-7; possible D gene TRBD2, 5 bases. Trimming pared 5 bases from V and 7 bases from J, leaving 18 bases between. The V gene's germline CDR1 is MNHEY and CDR2 SMNVEV (reference sequence). The CDR3 totals 14 residues. The CDR3 DNA is TGTGCCAGCAGTGTGGGCGGAGGACTTTTTGAGCAGTACTTC. Translated, it gives CASSVGGGLFEQYF.

J is TRBJ1-5 and V is TRBV6-5; D is undetermined. Trimming took 6 bases from V and 2 from J, leaving 14 bases between them. This CDR3 spans 15 amino acids. Germline V CDR1 and CDR2: MNHEY, SVGAGI. The CDR3 protein is CASRYVESGNQPQHF. The CDR3 DNA is TGTGCCAGCAGGTACGTGGAGTCCGGCAATCAGCCCCAGCATTTT.

J is TRBJ1-6 and V is TRBV30; 8 bases map to TRBD1. V lost 3 bases to trimming and J lost 0 bases; unmatched junction nucleotides: 10. CDR3 length: 18 residues. Looked up from germline, CDR1 is GTSNPN and CDR2 is SVGIG (reference sequence). The CDR3 loop is CAWSAGTGLSSYNSPLHF. The DNA for the CDR3 is TGTGCCTGGAGCGCCGGGACAGGCCTGAGCTCCTATAATTCACCCCTCCACTTT.

The chain carries TRBV3-1 (or the pseudogene TRBV3-2) and TRBJ2-5; 9 bases line up with TRBD1. V lost 1 base to trimming and J lost 5 bases; unmatched junction nucleotides: 2. Per the germline V gene, CDR1 is LGHDT and CDR2 is YNNKEL (reference sequence). This CDR3 is built from 14 residues. The CDR3 protein is CASSQGQGGETQYF. CDR3 DNA sequence: TGTGCCAGCAGCCAAGGACAGGGGGGCGAGACCCAGTACTTC.

The chain has TRBV7-8 and TRBJ1-2, with TRBD1 as a possible D gene (5 bases). Germline loops: CDR1 SGHVS, CDR2 FQNEAQ. Trimming removed 2 bases at V and 7 bases at J, with 23 bases between. This CDR3 comprises 17 residues. CDR3 coding DNA: TGTGCCAGCAGCTTATCCCCCGGCGGGGGAAGTACCGGTGGCTACACCTTC. Encoded protein: CASSLSPGGGSTGGYTF. Full variable domain (rest looked up from reference TRBV7-8 and TRBJ1-2): GAGVSQSPRYKVAKRGQDVALRCDPISGHVSLFWYQQALGQGPEFLTYFQNEAQLDKSGLPSDRFFAERPEGSVSTLKIQRTQQEDSAVYLCASSLSPGGGSTGGYTFGSGTRLTVV.

The chain carries TRBV5-1 and TRBJ1-2, with 8 positions matching TRBD1. V shed 4 bases, J shed 4 bases, and the junction held 9 bases outside the gene matches. The CDR3 contains 15 residues. CDR1 and CDR2 (germline): SGHRS, YFSETQ. The CDR3 reads CASSPRQGNSYGYTF. The CDR3 region has the DNA TGCGCCAGCAGCCCTCGACAGGGGAATTCCTATGGCTACACCTTC.

The chain employs TRBV27 and TRBJ2-1, with D possibly matching TRBD1 (6 bases). CDR1 is MNHEY, CDR2 SMNVEV, per germline (reference sequence). The CDR3 is 15 residues long. The V end lost 5 bases, the J end lost 3 bases, and 14 bases lay between the germline ends. The CDR3 here is CASSIQGLNYNEQFF. Here the CDR3 DNA reads TGTGCCAGCAGTATACAGGGTTTGAACTACAATGAGCAGTTCTTC.

The chain carries TRBV20-1 and TRBJ2-7, with 9 bases fitting TRBD2. The germline gives CDR1 DFQATT, CDR2 SNEGSKA (reference sequence). Losses at the gene ends were 3 bases for V and 3 bases for J; bases not matched to a gene: 9. The length of the CDR3 is 15 residues. The CDR3 DNA sequence: TGCAGTGCTAGTATTTTTAGCGGGGGTAGCTACGAGCAGTACTTC. Protein sequence: CSASIFSGGSYEQYF.

V usage is TRBV19 and J usage is TRBJ2-3; D possibly corresponds to TRBD2 (6 bases). Germline V gene lookup returns CDR1 LNHDA and CDR2 SQIVND (reference sequence). The V end lost 5 bases, the J end lost 2 bases, and 17 bases lay between the germline ends. This CDR3 has 16 amino acids. The CDR3 sequence: CASSANSGLLTDTQYF. In DNA, the CDR3 is TGTGCCAGTAGTGCAAACTCGGGACTGCTCACAGATACGCAGTATTTT.